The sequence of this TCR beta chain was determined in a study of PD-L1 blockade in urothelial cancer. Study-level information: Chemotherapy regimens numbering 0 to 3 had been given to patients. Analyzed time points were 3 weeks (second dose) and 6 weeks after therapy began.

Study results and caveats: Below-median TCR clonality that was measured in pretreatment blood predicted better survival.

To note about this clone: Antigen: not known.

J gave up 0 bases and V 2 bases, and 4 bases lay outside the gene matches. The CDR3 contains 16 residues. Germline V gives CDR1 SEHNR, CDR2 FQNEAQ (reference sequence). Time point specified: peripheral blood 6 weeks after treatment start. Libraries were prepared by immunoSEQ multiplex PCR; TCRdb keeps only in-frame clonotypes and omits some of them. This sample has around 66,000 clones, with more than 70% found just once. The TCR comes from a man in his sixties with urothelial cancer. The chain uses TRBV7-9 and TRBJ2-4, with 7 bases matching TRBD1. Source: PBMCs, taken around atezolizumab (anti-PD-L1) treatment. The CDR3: CASSLRDSLAKNIQYF. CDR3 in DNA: TGTGCCAGCAGCTTAAGGGACAGTCTAGCCAAAAACATTCAGTACTTC.